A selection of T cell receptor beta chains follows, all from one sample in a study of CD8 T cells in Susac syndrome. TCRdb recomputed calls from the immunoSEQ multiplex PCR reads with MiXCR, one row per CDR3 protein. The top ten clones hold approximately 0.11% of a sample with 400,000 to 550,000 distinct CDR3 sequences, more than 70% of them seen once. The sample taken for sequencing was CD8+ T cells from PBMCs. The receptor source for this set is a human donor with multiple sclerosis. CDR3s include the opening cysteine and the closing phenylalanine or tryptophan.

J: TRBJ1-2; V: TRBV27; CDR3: CASSLTGGHGYTF
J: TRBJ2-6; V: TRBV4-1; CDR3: CASSQVGTGDIGANVLTF
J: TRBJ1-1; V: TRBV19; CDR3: CASSTHGVLEAFF
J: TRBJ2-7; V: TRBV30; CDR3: CAWQGSGYEQYF
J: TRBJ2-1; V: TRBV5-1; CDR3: CASSEDSYEQFF
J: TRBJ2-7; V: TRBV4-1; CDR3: CASSLHGEYEQYF
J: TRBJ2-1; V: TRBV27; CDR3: CASSLPGFYNEQFF
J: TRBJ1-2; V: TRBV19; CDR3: CASSGQGNPYGYTF
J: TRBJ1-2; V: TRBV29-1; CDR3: CSVGIGDGYGYTF
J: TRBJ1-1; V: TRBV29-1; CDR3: CSVDQGPEAFF
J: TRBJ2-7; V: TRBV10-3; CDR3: CAISEPGSYEQYF
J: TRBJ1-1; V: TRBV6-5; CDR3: CASSYSTMNTEAFF
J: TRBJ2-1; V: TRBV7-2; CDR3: CASSLWGNSYNEQFF
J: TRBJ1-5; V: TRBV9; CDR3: CASSEGSSNQPQHF
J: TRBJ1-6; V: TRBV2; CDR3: CASRITGGGSPLHF
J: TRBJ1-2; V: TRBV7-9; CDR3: CASSLVEGAMGYTF
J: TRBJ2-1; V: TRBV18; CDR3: CASSPSETGLAGHEQFF
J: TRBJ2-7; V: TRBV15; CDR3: CATSRDLGVSYEQYF
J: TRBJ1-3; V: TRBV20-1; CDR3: CSARTASDGDTIYF
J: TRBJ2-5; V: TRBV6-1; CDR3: CASSRIPGQGETQYF
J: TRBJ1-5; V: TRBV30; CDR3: CAWSVPGAQPQHF
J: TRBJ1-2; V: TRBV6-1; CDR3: CASTTRGPPNYGYTF
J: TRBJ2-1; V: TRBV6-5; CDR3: CASSYSSMRTDNEQFF
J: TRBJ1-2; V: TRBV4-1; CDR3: CASSPKENYGYTF
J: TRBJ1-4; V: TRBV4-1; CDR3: CASSQGGSGREKLFF
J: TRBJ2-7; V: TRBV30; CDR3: CAWRGLGEQYF
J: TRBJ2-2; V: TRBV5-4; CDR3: CASSFSQGAGELSF
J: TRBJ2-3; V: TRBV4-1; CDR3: CASSRIETDTQYF
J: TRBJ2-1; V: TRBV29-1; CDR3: CSVEDLQFSYNEQFF
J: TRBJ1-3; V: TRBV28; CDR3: CASSFPQGRLSGNTIYF
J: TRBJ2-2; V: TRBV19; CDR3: CASSIVPFLADSNTGELFF
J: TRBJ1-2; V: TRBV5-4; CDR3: CASSLGPLIDYTF
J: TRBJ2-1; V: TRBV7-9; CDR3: CASSPKTGGKYNEQFF
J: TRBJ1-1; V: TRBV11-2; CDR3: CASSWDGSPLNTEAFF
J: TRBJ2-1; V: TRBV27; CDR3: CASSRGLAGYNEQFF
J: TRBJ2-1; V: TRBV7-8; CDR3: CASSFDGTGYNEQFF
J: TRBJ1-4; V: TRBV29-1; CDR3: CSVTGGEATNEKLFF
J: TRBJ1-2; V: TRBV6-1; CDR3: CASSRVQAEGYTF
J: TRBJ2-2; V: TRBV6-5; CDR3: CASSYSTGYTGELFF
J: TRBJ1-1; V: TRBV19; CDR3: CASSIGAGVNIEAFF
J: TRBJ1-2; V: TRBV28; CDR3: CASSFIQEGNYGYTF
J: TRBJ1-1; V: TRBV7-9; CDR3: CASSKRDMNTEAFF
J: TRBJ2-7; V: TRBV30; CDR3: CAWTGGRATEQYF
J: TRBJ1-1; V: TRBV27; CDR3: CASSSVNSPTTEAFF
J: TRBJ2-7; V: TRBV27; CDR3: CASSFGAAYEQYF
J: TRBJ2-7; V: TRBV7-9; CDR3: CASSFAETLAEQYF
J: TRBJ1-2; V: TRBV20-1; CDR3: CSPQDTSNYGYTF
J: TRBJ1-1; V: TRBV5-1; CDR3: CASSRVGQGALTEAFF
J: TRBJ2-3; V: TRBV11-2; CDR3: CASSSESGLAGGPKDTQYF
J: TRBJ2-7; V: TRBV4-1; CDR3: CASSQSVAGGTYEQYF
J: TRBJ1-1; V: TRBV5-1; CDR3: CASSLAGHLGMNTEAFF
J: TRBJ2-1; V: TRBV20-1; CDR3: CSAPGGHYYNEQFF
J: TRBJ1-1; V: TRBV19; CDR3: CASSTGTGGVNTEAFF
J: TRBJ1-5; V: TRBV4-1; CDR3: CASSQIIGDNQPQHF
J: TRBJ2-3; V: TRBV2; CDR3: CASSEDSSDTQYF